The 2 T cell receptor beta chains listed next were all sequenced from one sample in a study of beta chain features in type 1 diabetes. The study reverse transcribed the entire isolated RNA, so it sequenced expressed TCRB transcripts. Profiling relied on immunoSEQ multiplex PCR, and the TCRdb table lists in-frame clones only, not all of them. The sample records around 500,000 clones, roughly an eighth being singletons. The sequencing sample was made of naive CD4+ T cells from blood. The receptor source for this set is a woman younger than 30 in good health.

The chain combines TRBV14 with TRBJ2-1; no clear D. Germline CDR1 and CDR2: SGHDN and FVKESK. CDR3 size: 10 residues. The V and J ends lost 0 bases and 12 bases respectively, with 3 bases between them. CDR3: CASSQERQFF. The CDR3, as DNA: TGTGCCAGCAGCCAAGAAAGGCAGTTCTTC.

The chain uses TRBV5-1 and TRBJ2-1; D may be TRBD2 (6 bases). Trimming cost V 1 base and J 1 base, with 12 bases left between them. The germline gives CDR1 SGHRS, CDR2 YFSETQ. The length of the CDR3 is 16 residues. DNA of the CDR3: TGCGCCAGCAGCTTGCTTAGCGGCATATCCTACAATGAGCAGTTCTTC. Protein sequence: CASSLLSGISYNEQFF.